This T cell receptor beta chain derives from a study of CD8+ T cells in alopecia areata. Study details: Recipients were roughly 6-10-week-old female C3H/HeJ mice grafted with skin from roughly 6-12-month-old C3H/HeJ donors with spontaneous alopecia.

The table lists this clone with a few counts. Its antigen is unidentified. Germline and genes: mouse. The CDR3 end falls 4 residues outside the read, so it is completed with the germline J gene. RNA extraction was followed by reverse transcription into cDNA, which acted as the sequencing template. Data came from immunoSEQ multiplex PCR; TCRdb stores just in-frame clones and leaves some out. The sample presents about 300,000 clones, none singletons. Regarding the study as a whole: Affected lesional scalp, above all in alopecia totalis/universalis, was more clonal than normal scalp.

The CDR3 runs 15 residues. V lost 5 bases to trimming and J lost 1 base, with 14 bases between them. Looked up from germline, CDR1 is NSHNY and CDR2 is SYGAGN. The authors sorted pooled cutaneous lymph node cells using CD4, CD8alpha, NKG2D, NKG2ACE and other markers. The genes are TRBV13-1 and TRBJ2-3; weak D call: TRBD1 (5 bases). This clonotype was obtained from a C3H/HeJ mouse with alopecia areata. These mice share the MHC haplotype H2-k. The sequencing sample was made of CD4+ T cells sorted from a lymph node. CDR3 residues: CASRETGWGAETLYF. CDR3 DNA, as far as it was read: TGTGCCAGCAGGGAAACAGGATGGGGTGCAGAA.